These 3 T cell receptor beta chains share one sample of origin, sequenced in a study of T-cell memory formation after mild COVID-19. TCRdb used MiXCR to reprocess the 5' RACE reads, holding one entry per CDR3 protein. The profile shows roughly 100,000 distinct CDR3 sequences, over 15% of them singletons. The material sequenced was PBMCs or a T cell subset sorted from them (not recorded which). These receptors all stem from an adult woman who had mild COVID-19 (a few samples of this study predate the infection). Cell type and time point are not known.

J is TRBJ2-1 and V is TRBV19; 7 bases match TRBD1. The CDR3 consists of 17 residues. The trim removed 5 bases at V and 2 bases at J, leaving 12 bases unmatched. Germline loops: CDR1 LNHDA, CDR2 SQIVND (reference sequence). CDR3 nucleotides: TGTGCCAGTAGTCAACGACCCAGGGGGATCCCCTACAATGAGCAGTTCTTC. It translates to CASSQRPRGIPYNEQFF.

This clonotype occurred a few times. V gene TRBV10-3 combines with J gene TRBJ2-1; TRBD2 might be the D (6 bases). CDR3 length: 12 residues. Trimming left V 10 bases short and J 8 bases short, with 15 bases between. CDR1 and CDR2 (germline): ENHRY, SYGVKD. CDR3 protein: CATRDLFYEQFF. The CDR3 DNA reads as TGTGCCACCCGGGACTTATTTTATGAGCAGTTCTTC.

CDR3 in DNA: TGTGCCAGCAGCCCTCAGGCTAGCGGGACGGCGGGCAATGAGCAGTTCTTC. Amino acids: CASSPQASGTAGNEQFF. This rearrangement joins TRBV3-1 to TRBJ2-1; 9 bases are a match to TRBD2. The CDR3 loop spans 17 amino acids. V lost 4 bases, J lost 6 bases, and 13 bases stayed unmatched. The V gene's germline CDR1 is LGHDT and CDR2 YNNKEL (reference sequence).